A single sample gave rise to the 7 T cell receptor beta chains below, sequenced in a study of post-analysis software for immune sequencing data. Study-level findings and limits: A handful of TRBV segments were more frequent in patients than controls; TRBV5-6, TRBV5-1 and TRBV20-1 belonged to this group.

The antigens of these receptors remain unknown. Unique molecular identifiers were built into the TCR beta cDNA libraries. TCRdb used MiXCR to reprocess the PCR reads, holding one entry per CDR3 protein. Among approximately 570,000 distinct CDR3 sequences listed, around 44% were seen once. Sample: blood. Receptors were obtained from a girl aged 5-17 years with multiple sclerosis.

The chain couples TRBV5-1 to TRBJ2-5; TRBD2 matches 8 bases. Germline lookup yields CDR1 SGHRS and CDR2 YFSETQ. Germline trimming cut 0 bases from V and 5 bases from J; bases unmatched to any gene: 9. The CDR3 contains 16 residues. The CDR3, as DNA: TGCGCCAGCAGCTTGGCCCTTGCGGGGGGCGAGGAGACCCAGTACTTC. It codes for CASSLALAGGEETQYF.

This clonotype was recorded a few times. The V call is TRBV27, the J call TRBJ2-5; TRBD1 agrees at 8 bases. This CDR3 is built from 16 residues. Germline values: CDR1 MNHEY, CDR2 SMNVEV (reference sequence). With V trimmed by 2 bases and J by 5 bases, 10 bases remained unmatched. CDR3 region: CASSLGAQGVWETQYF. CDR3 sequence (DNA): TGTGCCAGCAGTTTAGGGGCACAGGGGGTGTGGGAGACCCAGTACTTC.

The gene calls are TRBV4-2 and TRBJ1-2; D perhaps matches TRBD1 (6 bases). The length of the CDR3 is 15 residues. Trimming pared 7 bases from V and 2 bases from J, leaving 17 bases between. CDR1 and CDR2 from the germline V gene are LGHNA and YNFKEQ. The CDR3 region has the DNA TGTGCCAGCAATACCAGACGGGGGGCGAACTATGGCTACACCTTC. This encodes CASNTRRGANYGYTF.

This clonotype was seen more than once but under ten times. This chain connects TRBV5-1 to TRBJ2-1; perhaps TRBD2 as D (5 bases). This CDR3 region has 16 residues. The germline CDR1 and CDR2 sequences are SGHRS and YFSETQ. Trimming shortened V by 3 bases and J by 1 base, and 14 bases separated the two germline ends. The CDR3 DNA sequence: TGCGCCAGCAGCTCACCGGGATCTGCTTCCTACAATGAGCAGTTCTTC. It encodes CASSSPGSASYNEQFF. Looking up the rest from reference TRBV5-1 and TRBJ2-1 gives the full variable domain: KAGVTQTPRYLIKTRGQQVTLSCSPISGHRSVSWYQQTPGQGLQFLFEYFSETQRNKGNFPGRFSGRQFSNSRSEMNVSTLELGDSALYLCASSSPGSASYNEQFFGPGTRLTVL.

The gene calls are TRBV5-1 and TRBJ1-3; D remains unclear. With 0 bases removed from V and 0 bases from J, the gap between germline ends came to 4 bases. The CDR3 is 14 amino acids. Germline V CDR1 and CDR2: SGHRS, YFSETQ. In nucleotides, the CDR3 is TGCGCCAGCAGCTTGGAGAGCTCTGGAAACACCATATATTTT. It yields the protein CASSLESSGNTIYF.

This clonotype was detected a few times. V is TRBV12-3 or TRBV12-4 and J is TRBJ2-7; 16 bases match TRBD2. V lost 5 bases, J lost 4 bases, and 8 bases stayed unmatched. This CDR3 comprises 17 residues. CDR3 in DNA: TGTGCCAGCAGTCATGGGACTAGCGGGAGGGTGCGGTACGAGCAGTACTTC. It codes for CASSHGTSGRVRYEQYF.

This clonotype was observed a single time. This chain uses TRBV27 with TRBJ2-7; weak D call: TRBD2 (6 bases). The germline V gene has CDR1 MNHEY and CDR2 SMNVEV (reference sequence). V lost 7 bases and J 3 bases, leaving 16 bases between the germline ends. This CDR3 is built from 14 residues. The DNA for the CDR3 is TGTGCCAGCAAATCGGGACTGGTGAGCTACGAGCAGTACTTC. Its protein product is CASKSGLVSYEQYF.